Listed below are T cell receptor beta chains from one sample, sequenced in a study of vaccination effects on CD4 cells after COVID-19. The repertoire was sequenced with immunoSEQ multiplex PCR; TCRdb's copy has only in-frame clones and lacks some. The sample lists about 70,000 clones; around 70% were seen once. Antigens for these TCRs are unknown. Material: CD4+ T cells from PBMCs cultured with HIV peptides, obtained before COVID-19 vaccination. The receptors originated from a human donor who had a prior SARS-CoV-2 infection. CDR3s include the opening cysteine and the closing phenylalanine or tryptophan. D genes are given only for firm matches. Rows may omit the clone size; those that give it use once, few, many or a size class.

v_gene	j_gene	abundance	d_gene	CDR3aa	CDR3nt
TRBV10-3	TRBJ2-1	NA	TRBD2	CAGAGGNNEQFF	TGTGCGGGGGCGGGAGGCAACAATGAGCAGTTCTTC
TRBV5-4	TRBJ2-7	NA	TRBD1	CASRSDRDSYEQYF	TGTGCCAGCAGATCGGACAGGGACTCCTACGAGCAGTACTTC
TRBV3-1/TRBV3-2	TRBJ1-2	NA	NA	CASSRLTVGVGYGYTF	TGTGCCAGCAGCCGCCTAACAGTCGGGGTCGGCTATGGCTACACCTTC
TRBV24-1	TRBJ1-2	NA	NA	CATSDLGRGYTF	TGTGCCACCAGTGACCTCGGAAGAGGCTACACCTTC
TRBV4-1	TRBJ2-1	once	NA	CASSQDLGEIGDNEQFF	TGCGCCAGCAGCCAAGATCTGGGGGAGATAGGCGACAATGAGCAGTTCTTC
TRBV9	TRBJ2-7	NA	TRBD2	CASSVEAGVSYEQYF	TGTGCCAGCAGCGTGGAGGCGGGGGTTTCCTACGAGCAGTACTTC
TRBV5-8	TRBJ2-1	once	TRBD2	CASKLGLAVYNEQFF	TGTGCCAGCAAATTGGGACTAGCGGTTTACAATGAGCAGTTCTTC
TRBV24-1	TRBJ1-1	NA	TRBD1	CATSRDRGLGNTEAFF	TGTGCCACCAGTCGGGACAGGGGGCTTGGGAACACTGAAGCTTTCTTT
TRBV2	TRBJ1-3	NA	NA	CASRQSGENTIYF	TGTGCCAGCAGACAGTCAGGAGAAAACACCATATATTTT
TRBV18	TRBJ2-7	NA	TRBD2	CASSPARLAGVDRQYF	TGTGCCAGCTCACCTGCTCGACTAGCGGGAGTTGATCGGCAGTACTTC
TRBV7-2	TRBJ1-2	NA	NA	CASSLTSVGGPYGYTF	TGTGCCAGCAGCTTAACCAGTGTTGGGGGACCCTATGGCTACACCTTC
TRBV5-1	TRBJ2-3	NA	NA	CASSNTDTQYF	TGCGCCAGCAGCAACACAGATACGCAGTATTTT
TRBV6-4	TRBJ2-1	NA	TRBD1	CASSARDRGSNEQFF	TGTGCCAGCAGTGCCCGGGACAGGGGATCCAATGAGCAGTTCTTC
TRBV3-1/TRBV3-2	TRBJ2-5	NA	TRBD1	CASSQYRDRGRETQYF	TGTGCCAGCAGCCAGTACCGGGACAGGGGGCGAGAGACCCAGTACTTC
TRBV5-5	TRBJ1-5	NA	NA	CASSLGQWPQPQHF	TGTGCCAGCAGCTTGGGCCAGTGGCCTCAGCCCCAGCATTTT
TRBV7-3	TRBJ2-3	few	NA	CASSILWGSTDTQYF	TGTGCCAGCAGCATCCTATGGGGTAGCACAGATACGCAGTATTTT
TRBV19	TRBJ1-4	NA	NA	CASSPTLTNEKLFF	TGTGCCAGTAGCCCCACCTTAACTAATGAAAAACTGTTTTTT
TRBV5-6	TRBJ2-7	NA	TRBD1	CASSSTIIRTGTYEQYF	TGTGCCAGCAGCTCGACAATTATACGGACAGGGACCTACGAGCAGTACTTC
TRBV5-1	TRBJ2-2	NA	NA	CASSLTSNTGELFF	TGCGCCAGCAGCTTAACTTCGAACACCGGGGAGCTGTTTTTT
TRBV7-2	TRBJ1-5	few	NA	CASSSDMAHQPQHF	TGTGCCAGCAGCTCGGACATGGCGCATCAGCCCCAGCATTTT
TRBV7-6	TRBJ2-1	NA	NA	CASSLSAREILKEQFF	TGTGCCAGCAGCTTATCAGCCCGGGAGATCCTCAAGGAGCAGTTCTTC
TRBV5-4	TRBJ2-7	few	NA	CASSLGGGLSSYEQYF	TGTGCCAGCAGCTTGGGAGGGGGACTAAGCTCCTACGAGCAGTACTTC
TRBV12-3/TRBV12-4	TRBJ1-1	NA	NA	CASSLRGVTEAFF	TGTGCCAGCAGTTTGCGCGGGGTCACTGAAGCTTTCTTT
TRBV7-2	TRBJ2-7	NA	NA	CASSLILGSYEQYF	TGTGCCAGCAGCTTAATCTTGGGTAGCTACGAGCAGTACTTC